This T cell receptor (beta chain) was captured by sequencing in a study of blood T cell repertoires in COVID-19 (dated by TCRdb to the early 2020s). For the study in its entirety: The collaborator samples originated in the United States, Italy and Spain and spanned the acute and convalescent phases of COVID-19. The repertoires were released in a freely available public database intended as a resource for research on the immune response to SARS-CoV-2. Nearly every sample came with metadata listing a de-identified subject ID, COVID-19 status, age in years and sex. Subjects who had been exposed to COVID-19, were actively infected with it, or had recovered from it provided the deeply sampled blood TCRbeta repertoires that made up the dataset. The material from the prospective study consisted of cDNA or gDNA derived from T cells, B-cell-depleted T cells, or PBMCs. Samples came from the ongoing ImmuneRACE study (first 160 participants) plus 1,254 subjects from 6 global collaborators. Where available, HLA class I and class II types were taken from metadata supplied by the sample provider and were not determined by assay-based typing.

Each collaborating institution followed its own protocols to collect whole blood in K2EDTA tubes. For TCRbeta analysis, collaborator samples were shipped as frozen whole blood, as isolated PBMCs, or as DNA extracted from either sample type. The germline V gene encodes CDR1 SGHNT and CDR2 YYREEE (reference sequence). The CDR3 runs 16 residues from the cysteine to the phenylalanine. Only the CDR3 part of the read is kept: 48 bases, read in frame from the first base. V ends up 0 bases short and J 4 bases short, with an unmatched junction base count of 6. General findings and caveats noted by the study authors: The quantity of clinical and demographic metadata differed by source and by participant and was supplied without curation.

TCRbeta CDR3 regions were amplified from genomic DNA using the immunoSEQ Assay, a bias-controlled multiplex PCR. Per the original workflow: Nucleated cell counts per sample were estimated from amplification of reference gene primers within the assay. Sequence reads were collapsed and filtered to measure the absolute abundance of every unique TCRbeta CDR3 rearrangement. For each sample, productive Simpson clonality was calculated by taking the square root of Simpson's diversity index across productive rearrangements. Drawn from immuneACCESS, this table holds only the in-frame rearrangements with V and J called that TCRdb kept. Clones are partly lost; checked studies trace under half to an unresolved V gene and leave the rest unexplained. V, J and clone size are those of that table, while D and trimming were read from the DNA. Within this sample are 300,000 or so clones, with around 81% of them counted one time only. 4% to 5% of the sample goes to the ten largest clones.

Of note for this clone: What this receptor recognizes is not known. No per-base quality is available; no much larger clone lies one base away.

The sequence links TRBV5-4 to TRBJ2-3; 9 junctional bases match TRBD2. This clonotype originated in a woman between 45 and 65 years old with active or convalescent COVID-19. The sample taken for sequencing was peripheral blood. CDR3 reads: CASSLEAGGLSDTQYF. The DNA sequence reads TGTGCCAGCAGCTTGGAAGCGGGAGGCCTCTCAGATACGCAGTATTTT.